This entry lists 9 T cell receptor beta chains sequenced from one sample in a study of T cells in Graves' hyperthyroidism and ophthalmopathy. Researchers took RNA transcripts and amplified the TCR beta CDR3 regions from them. HTBI primers were used for first-round RT-PCR of the TCR CDR3. TCRdb recomputed calls from the multiplex PCR reads with MiXCR, one row per CDR3 protein. The sample carries roughly 560,000 distinct CDR3 sequences, roughly 15% recorded once. Sequenced sample: blood. All receptors derive from a woman aged 40 to 55 with Graves' ophthalmopathy.

V and J are TRBV28 and TRBJ1-3; 7 nucleotides line up with TRBD1. Trimming took 6 bases from V and 0 from J; bases not matched to a gene: 5. Germline CDR1 MDHEN, CDR2 SYDVKM. This CDR3 has 15 amino acids. CDR3 sequence: CASRQTGASGNTIYF. The CDR3 coding sequence is TGTGCCAGCAGACAAACAGGGGCCTCTGGAAACACCATATATTTT.

With respect to this clonotype: This may stem from a read error, because a much larger clone lies one nucleotide away. V gene TRBV5-1 combines with J gene TRBJ2-2; 9 bases line up with TRBD2. CDR3 size: 17 residues. Germline V gene sequence: CDR1 SGHRS, CDR2 YFSETQ. CDR3 region: CASSADKLAGLSGGLFF. For the CDR3, the DNA is TGCGCCAGCAGCGCCGACAAACTAGCGGGCCTTTCCGGGGGGCTGTTTTTT.

This clonotype was seen repeatedly, ten times or more. The rearrangement links TRBV12-5 to TRBJ2-2; 9 bases are shared with TRBD2. Germline lookup yields CDR1 LGHNT and CDR2 FRNRAP. The V gene end was trimmed by 5 bases and the J gene end by 2 bases; junction bases not matched to a gene: 6. This CDR3 spans 16 amino acids. CDR3 DNA: TGTGCTAGTGGTCGCGCGGGAGGGCCTAACACCGGGGAGCTGTTTTTT. Amino acids: CASGRAGGPNTGELFF.

The rearrangement uses TRBV6-2 or TRBV6-3 and TRBJ2-7; weak D call: TRBD2 (5 bases). CDR1 and CDR2 from the germline V gene are MNHEY and SVGEGT. Trimming stripped 5 bases from V and 3 bases from J, with 14 bases between. This CDR3 spans 14 amino acids. The CDR3 spells CASSQTRGLYEQYF. Written as DNA, the CDR3 is TGTGCCAGCAGTCAAACTAGAGGCCTCTACGAGCAGTACTTC.

In this sample, this clonotype turned up many times. The V call is TRBV27, the J call TRBJ1-6, with TRBD1 matching over 12 bases. CDR3 length: 14 residues. The ends lost 4 bases at V and 13 bases at J; junction bases unmatched: 5. Germline V gene lookup returns CDR1 MNHEY and CDR2 SMNVEV (reference sequence). CDR3 sequence (DNA): TGTGCCAGCAGTTCCGGGACAGGGGGCAGCCCCCTCCACTTT. It yields the protein CASSSGTGGSPLHF.

The table lists this clonotype with many counts. V gene TRBV20-1 combines with J gene TRBJ2-7; weak D call: TRBD2 (6 bases). Germline V gene sequence: CDR1 DFQATT, CDR2 SNEGSKA (reference sequence). V shed 5 bases and J shed 7 bases, with 15 bases lying between them. CDR3 size: 12 residues. CDR3 amino acids: CSAPTSGREQYF. The CDR3 DNA sequence: TGCAGTGCTCCTACCTCAGGGAGGGAGCAGTACTTC.

This CDR3 is CAISPGPYSNQPQHF. CDR3 DNA sequence: TGTGCCATCAGCCCGGGACCTTATAGCAATCAGCCCCAGCATTTT. The chain uses TRBV10-3 and TRBJ1-5; D possibly corresponds to TRBD1 (5 bases). CDR3 size: 15 residues. Between the trimmed V and J ends, which lost 6 bases and 0 bases, there was a span of 12 bases. Germline-derived CDR1 and CDR2 are ENHRY and SYGVKD.

In this sample, this clonotype turned up many times. J is TRBJ2-2 and V is TRBV5-1; 7 bases fit TRBD2. The ends lost 4 bases at V and 5 bases at J; junction bases unmatched: 8. The CDR3 has 15 amino acids. CDR1 and CDR2 from the germline V gene are SGHRS and YFSETQ. The CDR3 nucleotides are TGCGCCAGCAGCCCGGGACTACTCACTACCGGGGAGCTGTTTTTT. Residues: CASSPGLLTTGELFF.

The table lists this clonotype with many counts. This chain links TRBV27 with TRBJ2-7; 8 bases line up with TRBD1. The CDR3 runs to 16 residues. Germline V gene lookup returns CDR1 MNHEY and CDR2 SMNVEV (reference sequence). Germline trimming cut 5 bases from V and 2 bases from J; bases unmatched to any gene: 11. CDR3 in amino acids: CASSRTSGGEAYEQYF. The CDR3 bases are TGTGCCAGCAGTAGAACCTCAGGGGGCGAGGCCTACGAGCAGTACTTC.